This T cell receptor (beta chain) was recovered during a study of glioma-infiltrating T cells after dendritic cell vaccination (dated by TCRdb to the mid-2010s). About the study as a whole: A cohort of some 15 glioblastoma patients from Phase I and II dendritic cell vaccination trials was included, of whom 9 were newly diagnosed and 6 had recurrent disease. Between 2003 and 2012, the patients were given dendritic cell vaccination pulsed with autologous tumor lysate. The vaccine consisted of monocyte-derived dendritic cells cultured less than 9 days with IL-4 and GM-CSF, then pulsed overnight with autologous tumor lysate. Each patient got three intradermal injections of the dendritic cell vaccine, spaced at biweekly intervals, in the arm below the axilla. In glioblastoma patients vaccinated with dendritic cells, deep sequencing of TCR beta CDR3 regions served to measure tumor-infiltrating lymphocyte content and to compare repertoires between tumor and blood. TCR sequencing metrics, including TIL content and tumor-blood repertoire overlap, were correlated with survival after dendritic cell vaccination.

The intended sense of this specimen's time point label: after dendritic cell vaccination, including at tumor progression/relapse. To be selected, patients needed enough residual fresh-frozen tumor tissue and more than two years of available survival data. Although molecular status otherwise differed among the glioblastoma patients, no patient had an isocitrate dehydrogenase mutation. PBMC were collected before vaccination, two weeks after the third vaccination, and at tumor progression if tumor progression occurred. Genomic DNA was extracted with the Qiagen DNeasy Blood extraction Kit. Regarding this clone: No antigen is known for it. Base qualities are not recorded, but no much larger clone differs from it by a single base.

TCRB CDR3 regions were amplified from roughly 1.8 ug genomic DNA, or all available DNA if less, using the immunoSEQ assay. The multiplex PCR employed 60 forward primers targeting TCR V beta segments and 13 reverse primers targeting J beta segments. Synthetic control templates were spiked into each sample at limiting dilution to estimate reads per starting template. The Illumina HiSeq System generated sequencing reads of 87 bp. For the original study's pipeline: PCR and sequencing errors were removed by a nearest neighbor algorithm that merged closely related sequences. TCR overlap was measured as the percentage of unique tumor TCR beta sequences also present in the same patient's peripheral blood. TCRdb retrieved this table from immuneACCESS and kept in-frame rearrangements only. Not all clones are present; in checked studies, unresolved V genes account for under half, and no reason is known for the remainder. V, J and clone size are those of that table, while D and trimming were read from the DNA. Counted in this sample were tens of thousands of clones; 85% of them appeared once. The leading ten clones occupy approximately 8% of the sample.

Broad study findings and their caveats: Longer time to progression and overall survival after dendritic cell vaccination were predicted by higher estimated pretreatment TIL content. The response model built on TCR overlap across three groups was characterized as speculative, with prospective validation still needed. The cohort was small and heterogeneous, few patients had complete blood and tumor sets, and even fewer had initial-recurrent tumor pairs. No direct relationship between TCR clonality and survival was found, suggesting that a diverse polyclonal response may matter.

The germline V gene gives CDR1 as SGHTA and CDR2 as FQGTGA. The CDR3 spans 15 residues, from the cysteine through the phenylalanine. Just the 45-base CDR3 DNA is kept, in frame starting at base 1. V was cut back by 0 bases and J by 2 bases, leaving a gap of 9 bases between them. The sequence was collected from a human donor with glioblastoma. The material was blood, obtained after dendritic cell vaccination. This chain joins TRBV7-3 to TRBJ2-3; a weak D assignment points to TRBD2 (5 bases agree). The bases read TGTGCCAGCAGCTTAACGGGAGTCTACACAGATACGCAGTATTTT. The translation is CASSLTGVYTDTQYF. With the rest looked up from the reference TRBV7-3 and TRBJ2-3 genes rather than sequenced, the full variable domain is GAGVSQTPSNKVTEKGKYVELRCDPISGHTALYWYRQSLGQGPEFLIYFQGTGAADDSGLPNDRFFAVRPEGSVSTLKIQRTERGDSAVYLCASSLTGVYTDTQYFGPGTRLTVL.